This T cell receptor (beta chain) was sequenced in a study of OX40 agonist ivuxolimab in advanced cancers. As for the study in general: Enrolled patients in dose escalation had cancers that were hepatocellular carcinoma, melanoma, renal cell or head and neck cancer. The study, taken as a whole, reports: Expanded clones were, on average, more numerous in CD8+ T cells than in CD4+.

Drawing of blood for sampling happened at baseline, at cycle 4 day 1, and at cycle 7 day 1. This clone appeared once. The antigen remains unidentified. Libraries were prepared by immunoSEQ multiplex PCR; TCRdb keeps only in-frame clonotypes and omits some of them. The table includes 70,000 to 85,000 clones, roughly 94% detected once. The starting material was CD4+ or CD8+ T cells sorted from blood, obtained in a trial of the OX40 agonist ivuxolimab. This clonotype originated in an adult with an advanced solid tumor such as melanoma, head and neck, liver or kidney cancer.

The CDR3 DNA reads as TGTGCCAGCAGCTTAGGACCTAGCGGGAGCACAGATACGCAGTATTTT. This translates into CASSLGPSGSTDTQYF. The chain recombines TRBV7-8 with TRBJ2-3; 8 bases line up with TRBD2. V was pared by 1 base and J by 0 bases, with 3 bases of the junction left unmatched. This CDR3 has 16 residues. CDR1 and CDR2 from the germline V gene are SGHVS and FQNEAQ.